This TCR beta chain was sequenced for a study of blood T cell repertoires in COVID-19. Study summary: The cDNA or gDNA used as material had been derived from T cells, B-cell-depleted T cells, or PBMCs.

Followed longitudinally, the Seattle patients had been enrolled during active infection. As originally analysed: Quantification of nucleated cells was approximated via reference gene primer amplification. Some clones are missing from TCRdb's copy, which holds only in-frame ones; the method was immunoSEQ multiplex PCR. D and trimming were read from the DNA, whereas the V and J calls and clone size are those reported in that table. The sample lists 150,000 or so clones, 75% to 90% occurring once. The CDR3 sequence is 15 residues long. In germline, CDR1 is MDHEN, CDR2 SYDVKM. V dropped 3 bases and J dropped 5 bases, with 16 bases sitting between them.

This chain uses TRBV28 with TRBJ2-5; TRBD1 is a possible D gene (6 bases). Sequences were obtained from peripheral blood. The clonotype comes from a young man with COVID-19, enrolled during active disease. In DNA form, the CDR3 reads TGTGCCAGCAGTTTGTTGGACAGCCCGTGGGAGACCCAGTACTTC. This translates into CASSLLDSPWETQYF.